Ten or more counts support the clone carrying this TCR beta chain. The data were obtained in a study of naive and memory T cell subsets. An oligonucleotide containing a UMI was ligated to the 3' end of TCR cDNA. Ligated cDNA underwent four rounds of PCR with nested alpha and beta constant region primers and SP2. TCRdb re-called the UMI-ligation and nested PCR reads through MiXCR, storing one row per CDR3 protein. The table includes over 20,000 distinct CDR3 sequences, 4% to 6.5% detected once. Sequenced: blood. The TCR comes from an adult in good health.

This chain's CDR3 is CSAEVGGGFYEQYF. The CDR3 DNA reads as TGCAGTGCTGAAGTGGGCGGAGGATTCTACGAGCAGTACTTC. The chain is built from TRBV20-1 and TRBJ2-7, with a tentative D call TRBD2 (5 bases). Germline V gene data show CDR1 as DFQATT and CDR2 as SNEGSKA (reference sequence). The CDR3 has 14 residues. V gave up 5 bases and J gave up 3 bases, with 17 bases separating them.